The T cell receptor (beta chain) under discussion was sequenced for a study of CD8 T cells in Susac syndrome. The T cells that were sequenced for TCR beta were CD8+ and CD4+ cells from blood. When the RNA was reverse transcribed, random hexamers were used with an input of roughly 0.45 to 1 ug. Multiplex PCR with immunoSEQ amplified the TCR beta CDR3 across 54 Vbeta and 13 Jbeta. TCRdb processed the immunoSEQ multiplex PCR reads anew with MiXCR; each CDR3 protein has one entry. Altogether about 120,000 distinct CDR3 sequences are present, roughly 94% being singletons, with the ten largest covering approximately 0.13%. Germline V gives CDR1 LNHNV, CDR2 YYDKDF (reference sequence). The CDR3 covers 15 residues. V trimming: 8 bases; J trimming: 0 bases; junction bases outside the gene matches: 10.

The sample was CD4+ T cells from PBMCs. This chain joins TRBV15 and TRBJ2-7, with 7 bases identical to TRBD2. The receptor's source is a human donor with multiple sclerosis. The DNA of the CDR3 is TGTGCCACCTCTCGGGGGGACCTTAGCTCCTACGAGCAGTACTTC. Translation gives CATSRGDLSSYEQYF. Full variable domain (remainder filled in from reference TRBV15 and TRBJ2-7): DAMVIQNPRYQVTQFGKPVTLSCSQTLNHNVMYWYQQKSSQAPKLLFHYYDKDFNNEADTPDNFQSRRPNTSFCFLDIRSPGLGDTAMYLCATSRGDLSSYEQYFGPGTRLTVT.